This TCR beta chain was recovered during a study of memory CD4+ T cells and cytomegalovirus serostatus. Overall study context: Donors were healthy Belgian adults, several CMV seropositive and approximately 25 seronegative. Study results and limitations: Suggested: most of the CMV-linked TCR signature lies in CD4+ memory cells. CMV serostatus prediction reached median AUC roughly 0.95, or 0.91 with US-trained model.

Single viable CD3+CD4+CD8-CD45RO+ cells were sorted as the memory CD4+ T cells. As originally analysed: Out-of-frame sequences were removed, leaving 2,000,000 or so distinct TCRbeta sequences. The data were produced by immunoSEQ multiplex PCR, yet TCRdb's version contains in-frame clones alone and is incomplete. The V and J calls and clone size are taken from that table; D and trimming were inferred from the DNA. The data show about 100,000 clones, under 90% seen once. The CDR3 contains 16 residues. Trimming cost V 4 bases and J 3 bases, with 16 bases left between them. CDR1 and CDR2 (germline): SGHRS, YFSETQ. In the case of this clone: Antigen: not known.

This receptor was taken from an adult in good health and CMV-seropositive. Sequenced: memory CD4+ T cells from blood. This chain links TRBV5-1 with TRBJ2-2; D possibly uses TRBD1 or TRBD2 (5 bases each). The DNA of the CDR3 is TGCGCCAGCAGCCTACAGCCTAGCAGGGACACCGGGGAGCTGTTTTTT. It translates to CASSLQPSRDTGELFF. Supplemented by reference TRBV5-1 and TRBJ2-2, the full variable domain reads KAGVTQTPRYLIKTRGQQVTLSCSPISGHRSVSWYQQTPGQGLQFLFEYFSETQRNKGNFPGRFSGRQFSNSRSEMNVSTLELGDSALYLCASSLQPSRDTGELFFGEGSRLTVL.